This TCR beta chain emerged from a study of blood T cell repertoires in COVID-19. Study details: Samples of COVID-19 (acute and convalescent) were obtained from the United States, Italy and Spain. From T cells, B-cell-depleted T cells, or PBMCs came the material, which was cDNA or gDNA.

Seattle patients were enrolled during active infection and followed longitudinally. With 4 bases removed from V and 2 bases from J, the gap between germline ends came to 12 bases. The CDR3 is 14 amino acids. CDR1 and CDR2 (germline): SGHKS, YYEKEE (reference sequence). Original data processing: Amplification with reference gene primers provided the estimates of nucleated cell counts. Libraries were prepared by immunoSEQ multiplex PCR; TCRdb keeps only in-frame clonotypes and omits some of them. V and J calls and clone size are those listed in that table; D and trimming were worked out from the DNA. The data contain roughly 300,000 clones, approximately 90% of them singletons.

This sequence was found in a woman in her twenties or thirties with COVID-19, enrolled during active disease. Sequencing was performed on peripheral blood. The chain carries TRBV5-5 and TRBJ1-2, with no clear D. The CDR3, as DNA: TGTGCCAGCAGCCCCTTCGCCGGGAACTATGGCTACACCTTC. It yields the protein CASSPFAGNYGYTF. Supplemented by reference TRBV5-5 and TRBJ1-2, the full variable domain reads DAGVTQSPTHLIKTRGQQVTLRCSPISGHKSVSWYQQVLGQGPQFIFQYYEKEERGRGNFPDRFSARQFPNYSSELNVNALLLGDSALYLCASSPFAGNYGYTFGSGTRLTVV.